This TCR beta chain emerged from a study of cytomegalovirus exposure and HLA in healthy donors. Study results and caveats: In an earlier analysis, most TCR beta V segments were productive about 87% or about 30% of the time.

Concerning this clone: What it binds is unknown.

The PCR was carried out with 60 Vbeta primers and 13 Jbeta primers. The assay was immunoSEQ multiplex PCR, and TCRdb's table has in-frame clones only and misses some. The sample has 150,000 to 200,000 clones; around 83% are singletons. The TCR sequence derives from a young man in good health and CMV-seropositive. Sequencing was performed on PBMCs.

This CDR3 reads CATTGMGAKNIQYF. The CDR3 bases are TGTGCCACTACAGGGATGGGGGCCAAAAACATTCAGTACTTC. The rearrangement uses TRBV6-1 and TRBJ2-4; tentative D call: TRBD1 (6 bases). Per germline, CDR1 MNHNS and CDR2 SASEGT. V gave up 10 bases and J gave up 1 base, with 14 bases separating them. The CDR3 loop spans 14 amino acids.